The next 5 T cell receptor beta chains were all read from a single sample in a study of T cell responses to AZD1222 COVID-19 vaccine. TCRdb keeps only in-frame clones here, not all; method: immunoSEQ multiplex PCR. Of tens of thousands of clones listed, over 80% are singletons. The specimen comprised peripheral blood, sampled 28 days after the second AZD1222 dose. Every receptor here comes from an adult who received the AZD1222 COVID-19 vaccine.

The chain employs TRBV10-1 and TRBJ1-1; TRBD1 aligns across 8 bases. CDR1 WNHNN and CDR2 SYGVQD come from the germline V gene (reference sequence). The J segment lost 7 bases and the V segment lost 5 bases, leaving 18 bases of the junction unmatched. This CDR3 is built from 17 residues. The DNA for the CDR3 is TGCGCCAGCAGTAAAAGACCGGGACAGGTGGGCGAAAATGAAGCTTTCTTT. Its protein is CASSKRPGQVGENEAFF.

This clone has a single count. J is TRBJ1-6 and V is TRBV13; 7 bases fit TRBD1. CDR1 PRHDT and CDR2 FYEKMQ come from the germline V gene (reference sequence). The CDR3 is 14 amino acids. The junction had 4 bases not matched to a gene; V was cut back by 5 bases and J by 6 bases. In DNA, the CDR3 is TGTGCCAGCAGCAAAGACAGGGCTAATTCACCCCTCCACTTT. As protein: CASSKDRANSPLHF.

The V gene is TRBV6-5, the J gene TRBJ2-3, with 11 bases aligning to TRBD2. CDR1 is MNHEY and CDR2 is SVGAGI in the germline V gene. The CDR3 consists of 14 residues. Trimming removed 8 bases from V and 6 bases from J; junction bases left unmatched: 7. The CDR3 DNA follows: TGTGCCAGCGATCCTAGCGGGGGGTCGGATACGCAGTATTTT. This codes for CASDPSGGSDTQYF.

The chain joins TRBV11-3 to TRBJ2-1; no clear D gene. V was pared by 4 bases and J by 0 bases, with 13 bases between. The V gene's germline CDR1 is SGHNT and CDR2 YENEEA. This CDR3 comprises 16 residues. The CDR3 protein is CASSSFERSSYNEQFF. Here the CDR3 DNA reads TGTGCCAGCAGCTCCTTCGAGAGGAGCTCCTACAATGAGCAGTTCTTC.

This rearrangement joins TRBV2 to TRBJ2-7, with D perhaps matching TRBD1 or TRBD2 (5 bases each). V shed 3 bases and J shed 3 bases, with 6 bases lying between them. This CDR3 has 12 amino acids. Germline CDR1 SNHLY, CDR2 FYNNEI. CDR3 sequence (DNA): TGTGCCAGCAGTGATGGGGGCTACGAGCAGTACTTC. It translates to CASSDGGYEQYF.